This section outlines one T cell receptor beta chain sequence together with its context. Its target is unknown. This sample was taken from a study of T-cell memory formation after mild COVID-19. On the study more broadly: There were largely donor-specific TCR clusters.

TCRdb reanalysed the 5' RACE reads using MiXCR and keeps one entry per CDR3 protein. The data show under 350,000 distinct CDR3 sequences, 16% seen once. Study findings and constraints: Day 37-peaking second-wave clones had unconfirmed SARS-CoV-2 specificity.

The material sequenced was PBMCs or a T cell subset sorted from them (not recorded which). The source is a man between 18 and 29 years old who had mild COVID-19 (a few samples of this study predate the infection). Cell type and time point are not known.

CDR3: CASSYLGNEQYV. CDR3 sequence (DNA): TGTGCCAGCAGCTACTTAGGGAACGAGCAGTACGTC. The rearrangement uses TRBV5-5 and TRBJ2-7, with unresolved D. Germline CDR1 SGHKS, CDR2 YYEKEE (reference sequence). This CDR3 spans 12 amino acids. The V and J ends lost 3 bases and 5 bases respectively, with 9 bases between them.